The 13 T cell receptor beta chains presented below share a single source sample, sequenced in a study of blood T cell repertoires in COVID-19. This table comes from immunoSEQ multiplex PCR, and its TCRdb copy is limited to in-frame clones, with some not included. The data hold approximately 180,000 clones, with 70% to 85% observed a single time. The sequencing input was PBMCs or T cells enriched from blood (not recorded which). The receptors here all came from a man aged 50 to 60 who had recovered from COVID-19.

This clone appeared many times. The chain carries TRBV28 and TRBJ1-6; D gene uncertain. Per germline, CDR1 MDHEN and CDR2 SYDVKM. CDR3 length: 14 residues. V lost 3 bases, J lost 9 bases, and 12 bases lay in between. CDR3 residues: CASSFVGAGSPLHF. CDR3 sequence (DNA): TGTGCCAGCAGTTTTGTGGGAGCGGGTTCACCCCTCCACTTT.

The V gene is TRBV28, the J gene TRBJ2-7, with 10 nucleotides matching TRBD1. Germline CDR1 is MDHEN and CDR2 is SYDVKM. The CDR3 covers 14 residues. The junction had 5 bases not matched to a gene; V was cut back by 5 bases and J by 4 bases. CDR3 loop: CASSQTGGFYEQYF. The CDR3 nucleotides read TGTGCCAGCAGTCAGACAGGGGGCTTTTACGAGCAGTACTTC.

The rearrangement uses TRBV19 and TRBJ1-5; a possible D gene is TRBD1 (6 bases). Trimming left V 6 bases short and J 0 bases short, with 18 bases between. Germline V CDR1 and CDR2: LNHDA, SQIVND (reference sequence). The CDR3 spans 17 residues. The CDR3 coding sequence is TGTGCCAGTAGACAGGGCGGTAGGGTGAATAGCAATCAGCCCCAGCATTTT. Amino acids: CASRQGGRVNSNQPQHF.

The chain has TRBV5-6 and TRBJ1-2; a possible D gene is TRBD1 (5 bases). CDR1 and CDR2 from the germline V gene are SGHDT and YYEEEE. With 3 bases removed from V and 1 base from J, the gap between germline ends came to 10 bases. The length of the CDR3 is 14 residues. The CDR3 region has the DNA TGTGCCAGCAGCTGGTTCCAGGGTAACTATGGCTACACCTTC. This gives the protein CASSWFQGNYGYTF.

This clone occurred a few times. This chain connects TRBV19 to TRBJ2-1; D uncertain. Trimming took off 7 bases at V and 8 bases at J, with 9 bases between the two ends. The CDR3 runs 11 residues. Germline assignment: CDR1 LNHDA and CDR2 SQIVND (reference sequence). CDR3 nucleotide sequence: TGTGCCAGTAACTCAGGCCATGAGCAGTTCTTC. Amino acid sequence: CASNSGHEQFF. Combining the CDR3 with reference TRBV19 and TRBJ2-1 gives the whole variable domain DGGITQSPKYLFRKEGQNVTLSCEQNLNHDAMYWYRQDPGQGLRLIYYSQIVNDFQKGDIAEGYSVSREKKESFPLTVTSAQKNPTAFYLCASNSGHEQFFGPGTRLTVL.

V gene TRBV4-2 combines with J gene TRBJ1-2; the D is unclear. CDR1 is LGHNA and CDR2 is YNFKEQ in the germline V gene. V lost 0 bases to trimming and J lost 2 bases, with 7 bases between them. There are 14 residues in the CDR3. DNA for the CDR3: TGTGCCAGCAGCCAAGAGGCCAGGAACTATGGCTACACCTTC. It encodes CASSQEARNYGYTF.

This clone turned up a few times. The chain joins TRBV11-2 to TRBJ1-6; no definite D call. Germline CDR1 and CDR2: SGHAT and FQNNGV. The CDR3 length is 14 residues. The ends were cut back, 4 bases at V and 7 bases at J, with 11 bases in the middle. The CDR3 reads CASSSTDTNSPLHF. The DNA for the CDR3 is TGTGCCAGCAGCTCCACAGACACAAATTCACCCCTCCACTTT.

The J gene is TRBJ2-1, the V gene TRBV2, with D maybe TRBD1 (5 bases). Trimming removed 0 bases at V and 7 bases at J, with 10 bases between. The CDR3 extends over 14 amino acids. Germline V gives CDR1 SNHLY, CDR2 FYNNEI. The CDR3 loop reads CASSEALTANEQFF. Written as DNA, the CDR3 is TGTGCCAGCAGTGAAGCGCTGACAGCTAATGAGCAGTTCTTC.

The chain has TRBV5-4 and TRBJ2-1, with 12 positions matching TRBD2. CDR1 and CDR2 from the germline V gene are SGHNT and YYREEE (reference sequence). Trimming removed 5 bases from V and 8 bases from J; junction bases left unmatched: 8. The CDR3 consists of 15 residues. CDR3 sequence reads: CASRPLAGGIHEQFF. Written as DNA, the CDR3 is TGTGCCAGCAGACCACTAGCGGGGGGAATCCATGAGCAGTTCTTC.

J is TRBJ2-7 and V is TRBV5-5, with TRBD1 identical over 11 bases. Trimming cost V 4 bases and J 3 bases; bases outside gene matches: 9. The CDR3 totals 16 residues. Germline CDR1 reads SGHKS; CDR2 reads YYEKEE (reference sequence). The CDR3 here is CASSRGQGALNYEQYF. CDR3 sequence (DNA): TGTGCCAGCAGCAGAGGACAGGGGGCTCTGAACTACGAGCAGTACTTC.

V gene TRBV5-4 combines with J gene TRBJ1-2, with 7 bases aligning to TRBD1. The junction had 7 bases not matched to a gene; V was cut back by 4 bases and J by 7 bases. This CDR3 has 13 amino acids. The germline CDR1 and CDR2 sequences are SGHNT and YYREEE (reference sequence). The CDR3: CASSGKNRGGYTF. As DNA, the CDR3 is TGTGCCAGCAGCGGAAAGAACAGGGGTGGCTACACCTTC.

The chain combines TRBV14 with TRBJ1-2; D remains ambiguous. The CDR3 is 14 residues long. Looked up from germline, CDR1 is SGHDN and CDR2 is FVKESK. V dropped 1 base and J dropped 2 bases, with 8 bases sitting between them. The CDR3 DNA reads TGTGCCAGCAGCCAAGTTCGCGGAAACTATGGCTACACCTTC. It translates to CASSQVRGNYGYTF.

The genes are TRBV6-5 and TRBJ1-1; D is unclear. There are 12 residues in the CDR3. Germline loops: CDR1 MNHEY, CDR2 SVGAGI. The V end was cut by 5 bases, the J end by 2 bases, with 6 bases between. CDR3 nucleotides: TGTGCCAGCAGTAGGACTAACACTGAAGCTTTCTTT. It translates to CASSRTNTEAFF.